This TCR beta chain was sequenced for a study of shared clonotypes between healthy human individuals. For the study at large: Three plates were used per donor for CD4 naive, three for CD4 memory, two for CD8 naive and one for CD8 memory. Findings of the study overall: Researchers found naive subsets generally carried larger estimated richness than memory subsets.

Here immunoSEQ multiplex PCR was the method, and the copy in TCRdb shows in-frame clones only, minus some. The sample holds some 600,000 clones, about 95% seen once. CDR1 is MNHEY, CDR2 SVGAGI, per germline. V gave up 7 bases and J gave up 5 bases; unmatched junction bases: 5. This CDR3 is 15 amino acids long. Terminally differentiated effector memory CD45RA+ cells were excluded from the naive CD8 cells, which were CD45RO-negative and positively selected for CCR7. This clone has a single count. Its target is unknown. Sample: naive CD8+ T cells sorted from blood. The sequence derives from a woman aged 25 to 39 in good health. V usage is TRBV6-5 and J usage is TRBJ2-2; TRBD2 agrees at 12 bases. The CDR3 DNA is TGTGCCAGCATGAGACTAGCGGGAGTTACCGGGGAGCTGTTTTTT. Translation gives CASMRLAGVTGELFF.